This T cell receptor beta chain was profiled in a study of blood T cells in healthy people across ages. General study results and limits: The diversity estimates, figures obtained from one million T cells, were considered underestimates. The CMV status of each donor remained undetermined, and this could have confounded shifts in expanded clonotypes.

The V end lost 7 bases, the J end lost 4 bases, and 7 bases lay between the germline ends. The CDR3 has 12 residues. Germline CDR1 reads SGHVS; CDR2 reads FQNEAQ. Notes on this clonotype: Antigen: not known.

Primers used in a second PCR of about 6 to 11 cycles were a sample-barcoded 5' primer and a J-beta primer mix. TCRdb processed the 5' RACE reads anew with MiXCR; each CDR3 protein has one entry. The sample comprises about 800,000 distinct CDR3 sequences, 58% of which are singletons, and over 20% rests with the top ten. Collection of around 9.3 milliliters of peripheral blood was performed for each donor. Sequenced material: blood. This TCR was sampled from a young man in good health. The genes are TRBV7-8 and TRBJ2-2; a weak D match, TRBD2 (5 bases). The CDR3 DNA is TGTGCCAGCATCCGGGGCACCGGGGAGCTGTTTTTT. It translates to CASIRGTGELFF.